This passage covers 13 T cell receptor beta chains from one sample sequenced in a study of cytomegalovirus exposure and HLA in healthy donors. Amplification used 60 Vbeta primers and 13 Jbeta primers. Assay used: immunoSEQ multiplex PCR; TCRdb lists only in-frame clones, some missing. This table holds 100,000 to 150,000 clones, 78% found once. The material sequenced was PBMCs. The receptors stem from a young man in good health and CMV-seropositive.

This chain links TRBV19 with TRBJ2-1, with TRBD2 as a possible D gene (6 bases). Germline CDR1 LNHDA, CDR2 SQIVND (reference sequence). Between the trimmed V and J ends, which lost 5 bases and 6 bases, there was a span of 14 bases. The length of the CDR3 is 14 residues. The CDR3 nucleotides read TGTGCCAGTAGTCGGGTTACGGGGGTCAATGAGCAGTTCTTC. Residues: CASSRVTGVNEQFF.

In its sample, this clone was seen a few times. This chain connects TRBV7-2 to TRBJ2-1, with 13 bases that match TRBD2. CDR1 is SGHTA, CDR2 FQGNSA, per germline. This CDR3 is 16 amino acids long. The junction had 6 bases not matched to a gene; V was cut back by 1 base and J by 9 bases. The CDR3 DNA reads TGTGCCAGCAGCTTAGTTACCGGGACTAGCGGGACTGAGCAGTTCTTC. Its protein is CASSLVTGTSGTEQFF.

The V gene is TRBV2, the J gene TRBJ1-5; D remains unclear. The germline CDR1 and CDR2 sequences are SNHLY and FYNNEI. With 8 bases removed from V and 0 bases from J, the gap between germline ends came to 8 bases. The CDR3 loop spans 13 amino acids. The chain's CDR3 is CASEAFSNQPQHF. The CDR3 DNA sequence: TGTGCCAGCGAGGCATTTAGCAATCAGCCCCAGCATTTT.

This rearrangement joins TRBV11-2 to TRBJ2-1; 8 bases are a match to TRBD2. Germline V gives CDR1 SGHAT, CDR2 FQNNGV. The CDR3 sequence is 16 residues long. The J segment lost 5 bases and the V segment lost 1 base, leaving 7 bases of the junction unmatched. CDR3 residues: CASSLVAGNFHNEQFF. In DNA form, the CDR3 reads TGTGCCAGCAGCTTAGTAGCGGGGAACTTCCACAATGAGCAGTTCTTC.

CDR3 DNA: TGTGCCAGCAGCTTAGATGGGGGACTCTACTTC. As protein: CASSLDGGLYF. V usage is TRBV7-2 and J usage is TRBJ2-7, with D possibly TRBD2 on 6 matching bases. Germline CDR1 SGHTA, CDR2 FQGNSA. The V end lost 1 base, the J end lost 13 bases, and 11 bases lay between the germline ends. The CDR3 runs to 11 residues. Filled out from reference TRBV7-2 and TRBJ2-7, the complete variable domain reads GAGVSQSPSNKVTEKGKDVELRCDPISGHTALYWYRQSLGQGLEFLIYFQGNSAPDKSGLPSDRFSAERTGGSVSTLTIQRTQQEDSAVYLCASSLDGGLYFGPGTRLTVT.

This rearrangement joins TRBV7-2 to TRBJ2-3; D gene unclear. The CDR3 consists of 15 residues. The germline gives CDR1 SGHTA, CDR2 FQGNSA. The V end was cut by 1 base, the J end by 0 bases, with 8 bases between. For the CDR3, the DNA is TGTGCCAGCAGCTTAGATGGCCCTAGCACAGATACGCAGTATTTT. It is translated as CASSLDGPSTDTQYF.

The V call is TRBV6-5, the J call TRBJ1-2; 8 bases map to TRBD1. From germline, CDR1 is MNHEY and CDR2 SVGAGI. The V and J ends lost 1 base and 2 bases, in that order; junction bases with no gene match: 3. There are 15 residues in the CDR3. CDR3 in DNA: TGTGCCAGCAGTTACTTGGGACAGGAAAACTATGGCTACACCTTC. Translating it yields CASSYLGQENYGYTF.

The chain recombines TRBV5-6 with TRBJ2-7; the D gene is possibly TRBD1 (5 bases). Trimming removed 4 bases at V and 0 bases at J, with 14 bases between. Germline loops: CDR1 SGHDT, CDR2 YYEEEE. CDR3 length: 15 amino acids. CDR3 protein: CASSPLDRGSYEQYF. For the CDR3, the DNA is TGTGCCAGCAGCCCCCTGGATAGGGGCTCCTACGAGCAGTACTTC.

The chain is built from TRBV9 and TRBJ1-1; D might be TRBD1 (6 bases). The CDR3 has 14 amino acids. Trimming stripped 7 bases from V and 1 base from J, with 14 bases between. Looked up from germline, CDR1 is SGDLS and CDR2 is YYNGEE. The CDR3 DNA is TGTGCCAGCTCCGCTACAGGGTCGAACACTGAAGCTTTCTTT. It yields the protein CASSATGSNTEAFF.

The chain combines TRBV19 with TRBJ1-1, with D possibly being TRBD1 (6 bases). V lost 4 bases to trimming and J lost 0 bases, with 9 bases between them. CDR1 and CDR2 from the germline V gene are LNHDA and SQIVND (reference sequence). This CDR3 has 14 residues. Here the CDR3 DNA reads TGTGCCAGTAGTACCGGACAGTTGAACACTGAAGCTTTCTTT. Translation gives CASSTGQLNTEAFF.

The rearrangement links TRBV7-2 to TRBJ2-3, with 15 bases aligning to TRBD2. Losses at the gene ends were 5 bases for V and 6 bases for J; bases not matched to a gene: 6. The CDR3 is 16 amino acids. Per the germline V gene, CDR1 is SGHTA and CDR2 is FQGNSA. CDR3 residues: CASSRTSGRALDTQYF. CDR3 nucleotides: TGTGCCAGCAGCAGGACTAGCGGGAGGGCCCTGGATACGCAGTATTTT.

This clone has more than one count but fewer than ten. The V call is TRBV5-8, the J call TRBJ2-7; a possible D gene is TRBD2 (5 bases). Trimming removed 0 bases at V and 9 bases at J, with 13 bases between. The CDR3 is made up of 13 amino acids. CDR1 is SGHTS and CDR2 is YDEGEE in the germline V gene. CDR3 sequence reads: CASSLAFGERQYF. DNA for the CDR3: TGTGCCAGCAGCTTGGCTTTCGGGGAGCGGCAGTACTTC.

This chain uses TRBV28 with TRBJ2-7; D gene ambiguous. Germline V CDR1 and CDR2: MDHEN, SYDVKM. CDR3 length: 14 residues. Trimming left V 3 bases short and J 2 bases short, with 11 bases between. CDR3 bases: TGTGCCAGCAGTTTGTACTTTCCTACCTACGAGCAGTACTTC. Protein: CASSLYFPTYEQYF.